This T cell receptor (beta chain) was recorded in a study of OX40 agonist ivuxolimab in advanced cancers. Overall study results and limits: CD8+ T cells (on average) carried more expanded clones than CD4+ T cells.

Patients with autoimmune history or systemic immunosuppression were excluded. Sequenced by immunoSEQ multiplex PCR; TCRdb stores in-frame clones only, minus some. The table lists 73,000 or so clones, roughly 90% of them singletons. The CDR3 sequence is 15 residues long. CDR1 is LNHDA, CDR2 SQIVND, per germline (reference sequence). The ends lost 6 bases at V and 8 bases at J; junction bases unmatched: 7. Points on this clone: What it recognizes is unknown.

This chain links TRBV19 with TRBJ2-1, with 13 bases lining up with TRBD2. The clonotype comes from an adult with an advanced solid tumor such as melanoma, head and neck, liver or kidney cancer. Specimen: CD4+ or CD8+ T cells sorted from blood, collected in a trial of the OX40 agonist ivuxolimab. Here the CDR3 DNA reads TGTGCCAGTAGCGTACTAGCGGGGGGGCCCTATGAGCAGTTCTTC. This gives the protein CASSVLAGGPYEQFF.